Below, 32 T cell receptor beta chains from the same sample are listed, as sequenced in a study of primary melanoma T cells and metastatic recurrence. Profiling relied on immunoSEQ multiplex PCR, and the TCRdb table lists in-frame clones only, not all of them. The sample records over 750 clones, about 84% being singletons. The specimen sequenced was melanoma tumor tissue. The source is a human donor with melanoma.

V usage is TRBV28 and J usage is TRBJ1-5; 7 nucleotides match TRBD1. This CDR3 has 15 amino acids. Looked up from germline, CDR1 is MDHEN and CDR2 is SYDVKM. V gave up 5 bases and J gave up 2 bases; unmatched junction bases: 6. The CDR3 spells CASSPHRGGNQPQHF. The CDR3 bases are TGTGCCAGCAGTCCCCACAGGGGTGGCAATCAGCCCCAGCATTTT.

V gene TRBV6-8 combines with J gene TRBJ2-5; 8 positions agree with TRBD1. The CDR3 has 14 residues. The germline gives CDR1 MNHGY, CDR2 SAAAGT. Trimming removed 10 bases from V and 5 bases from J; junction bases left unmatched: 12. CDR3 in DNA: TGTGCCATCAGGAGGAGTCAGGGGGCTGAGACCCAGTACTTC. It yields the protein CAIRRSQGAETQYF.

The V and J genes are TRBV18 and TRBJ2-3; TRBD2 agrees at 7 bases. The junction had 8 bases not matched to a gene; V was cut back by 5 bases and J by 0 bases. This CDR3 has 16 residues. Looked up from germline, CDR1 is KGHSH and CDR2 is LQKENI. DNA for the CDR3: TGTGCCAGCTCATTTTTACTAGCGACTAGCACAGATACGCAGTATTTT. Its protein product is CASSFLLATSTDTQYF.

The CDR3 protein is CASSPLQGISYEQYF. The CDR3 nucleotides are TGTGCCAGCAGTCCCCTACAGGGAATCTCCTACGAGCAGTACTTC. This chain uses TRBV28 with TRBJ2-7, with TRBD1 as a possible D gene (6 bases). CDR3 length: 15 amino acids. The germline gives CDR1 MDHEN, CDR2 SYDVKM. V lost 5 bases and J 0 bases, leaving 14 bases between the germline ends. The variable domain in full, with the rest retrieved from reference TRBV28 and TRBJ2-7, is DVKVTQSSRYLVKRTGEKVFLECVQDMDHENMFWYRQDPGLGLRLIYFSYDVKMKEKGDIPEGYSVSREKKERFSLILESASTNQTSMYLCASSPLQGISYEQYFGPGTRLTVT.

The chain combines TRBV19 with TRBJ2-2; 16 bases are shared with TRBD2. The CDR3 totals 16 residues. Germline values: CDR1 LNHDA, CDR2 SQIVND (reference sequence). Trimming took 5 bases from V and 5 from J; bases not matched to a gene: 2. CDR3: CASSSGLAGGTGELFF. CDR3 DNA: TGTGCCAGTAGTTCGGGACTAGCGGGAGGGACCGGGGAGCTGTTTTTT.

This clone was recorded only once. The J gene is TRBJ1-5, the V gene TRBV19, with D possibly being TRBD1 (5 bases). This CDR3 comprises 15 residues. Germline V CDR1 and CDR2: LNHDA, SQIVND (reference sequence). V lost 3 bases and J lost 5, with 14 bases in between. CDR3 nucleotide sequence: TGTGCCAGTAGTATGGAAAGGGGAATTCATCAGCCCCAGCATTTT. It codes for CASSMERGIHQPQHF.

V gene TRBV6-8 combines with J gene TRBJ2-2, with 9 bases lining up with TRBD2. In germline, CDR1 is MNHGY, CDR2 SAAAGT. V lost 7 bases and J lost 7; bases outside the gene matches: 7. CDR3 length: 14 residues. The CDR3 here is CASKTSGSSGELFF. DNA for the CDR3: TGTGCCAGCAAGACTAGCGGTTCGAGCGGGGAGCTGTTTTTT.

V and J are TRBV6-8 and TRBJ2-5; possibly TRBD2 for D (6 bases). V lost 4 bases and J 9 bases, leaving 12 bases between the germline ends. The CDR3 contains 12 residues. Germline CDR1 and CDR2: MNHGY and SAAAGT. The CDR3, as DNA: TGTGCCAGCAGTTTCTCCGGCGGGGCCCAGTACTTC. Protein: CASSFSGGAQYF.

This clone has only a few counts. The CDR3 coding sequence is TGTGCCAGTAGTATAGTTCGGGGGGCAGGATACAATGAGCAGTTCTTC. It yields the protein CASSIVRGAGYNEQFF. The chain combines TRBV19 with TRBJ2-1; possible D gene TRBD2, 7 bases. The CDR3 consists of 16 residues. Germline CDR1 LNHDA, CDR2 SQIVND (reference sequence). The V end was cut by 1 base, the J end by 4 bases, with 14 bases between.

CDR3 sequence reads: CASLGQVNTEAFF. CDR3 nucleotides: TGTGCCAGCCTGGGACAAGTGAACACTGAAGCTTTCTTT. This chain joins TRBV19 and TRBJ1-1; weak D call: TRBD1 (6 bases). There are 13 residues in the CDR3. Germline V lookup: CDR1 LNHDA, CDR2 SQIVND (reference sequence). Trimming removed 9 bases at V and 0 bases at J, with 11 bases between.

V gene TRBV11-3 combines with J gene TRBJ1-5; no definite D call. The CDR3 spans 14 residues. Germline loops: CDR1 SGHNT, CDR2 YENEEA. V was trimmed by 4 bases and J by 9 bases, leaving 16 bases between them. CDR3: CASSSPALGGPQHF. CDR3 bases: TGTGCCAGCAGCTCCCCTGCACTAGGAGGGCCCCAGCATTTT. The full variable domain, its missing parts supplied by reference TRBV11-3 and TRBJ1-5, is EAGVVQSPRYKIIEKKQPVAFWCNPISGHNTLYWYLQNLGQGPELLIRYENEEAVDDSQLPKDRFSAERLKGVDSTLKIQPAELGDSAVYLCASSSPALGGPQHFGDGTRLSIL.

V usage is TRBV6-8 and J usage is TRBJ2-1; D is undetermined. V lost 0 bases, J lost 1 base, and 10 bases lay in between. This CDR3 region has 16 residues. Germline V gives CDR1 MNHGY, CDR2 SAAAGT. The CDR3 reads CASSYSRTNSYNEQFF. The CDR3, as DNA: TGTGCCAGCAGTTACTCTCGGACGAATTCCTACAATGAGCAGTTCTTC.

The CDR3 DNA follows: TGTGCCAGCAGCTTGGACAGGGGGCTTCTAAGTGAAAAACTGTTTTTT. This translates into CASSLDRGLLSEKLFF. The chain combines TRBV11-3 with TRBJ1-4; 11 bases agree with TRBD1. The J segment lost 7 bases and the V segment lost 3 bases, leaving 7 bases of the junction unmatched. Germline-derived CDR1 and CDR2 are SGHNT and YENEEA. The CDR3 spans 16 residues. Full variable domain (outside the CDR3, taken from reference TRBV11-3 and TRBJ1-4): EAGVVQSPRYKIIEKKQPVAFWCNPISGHNTLYWYLQNLGQGPELLIRYENEEAVDDSQLPKDRFSAERLKGVDSTLKIQPAELGDSAVYLCASSLDRGLLSEKLFFGSGTQLSVL.

This clone is labeled large. The chain has TRBV11-3 and TRBJ1-5; D unclear. The CDR3 has 15 residues. The V end lost 0 bases, the J end lost 3 bases, and 9 bases lay between the germline ends. In germline, CDR1 is SGHNT, CDR2 YENEEA. CDR3 in DNA: TGTGCCAGCAGCTTAGAGGCCGGACTCAATCAGCCCCAGCATTTT. It is translated as CASSLEAGLNQPQHF.

The V call is TRBV19, the J call TRBJ1-2, with TRBD1 matching over 7 bases. In germline, CDR1 is LNHDA, CDR2 SQIVND (reference sequence). V dropped 4 bases and J dropped 4; count of bases not matched to a gene: 6. The CDR3 runs to 14 residues. CDR3 DNA sequence: TGTGCCAGTAGTACCCTGGGACAGAGCTATGGCTACACCTTC. Amino acids: CASSTLGQSYGYTF.

About this clone: Mismatch with germline at one junction end may stem from a read error. This chain joins TRBV2 and TRBJ2-3; D perhaps matches TRBD1 (6 bases). CDR3 length: 15 amino acids. Germline V CDR1 and CDR2: SNHLY, FYNNEI. The CDR3 DNA reads TGTACCAGCAGTGTCCGACAGGAAGACACAGATACGCAGTATTTT. Amino acids: CTSSVRQEDTDTQYF.

The chain links TRBV7-2 to TRBJ2-3; the match to TRBD2 covers 7 bases. The CDR3 is 15 residues long. CDR1 is SGHTA and CDR2 is FQGNSA in the germline V gene. V lost 3 bases, J lost 1 base, and 4 bases stayed unmatched. CDR3 sequence (DNA): TGTGCCAGCAGCTTGCCAGCGGGACGCACAGATACGCAGTATTTT. Translated: CASSLPAGRTDTQYF.

The chain uses TRBV30 and TRBJ2-3; D gene uncertain. The V gene's germline CDR1 is GTSNPN and CDR2 SVGIG (reference sequence). Trimming left V 0 bases short and J 3 bases short, with 7 bases between. This CDR3 contains 13 residues. The CDR3 DNA sequence: TGTGCCTGGAGTGTAATCAGTACAGATACGCAGTATTTT. Its protein product is CAWSVISTDTQYF.

The chain has TRBV29-1 and TRBJ1-1; 11 positions agree with TRBD1. The CDR3 loop spans 12 amino acids. Germline CDR1 reads SQVTM; CDR2 reads ANQGSEA. V shed 6 bases and J 5 bases; nucleotides not matched to a gene: 2. DNA for the CDR3: TGCAGCGTCGGGACAGGGGGGACTGAAGCTTTCTTT. Translating it yields CSVGTGGTEAFF.

This sequence joins TRBV18 and TRBJ2-1; D remains ambiguous. The CDR3 runs to 14 residues. The V gene's germline CDR1 is KGHSH and CDR2 LQKENI. V lost 3 bases and J 3 bases, leaving 9 bases between the germline ends. The CDR3 loop reads CASSPASNYNEQFF. The CDR3 nucleotides are TGTGCCAGCTCACCGGCCTCCAACTACAATGAGCAGTTCTTC.

For the CDR3, the DNA is TGTGCCAGCAGCTTAGTAGGGACACCAAATCAGCCCCAGCATTTT. This sequence encodes CASSLVGTPNQPQHF. The rearrangement uses TRBV11-3 and TRBJ1-5, with TRBD1 as a possible D gene (6 bases). The V end lost 1 base, the J end lost 4 bases, and 11 bases lay between the germline ends. CDR1 is SGHNT and CDR2 is YENEEA in the germline V gene. The CDR3 extends over 15 amino acids.

V is TRBV11-3 and J is TRBJ2-7, with TRBD1 matching over 7 bases. The CDR3 runs to 14 residues. Germline loops: CDR1 SGHNT, CDR2 YENEEA. Trimming cost V 6 bases and J 2 bases; bases outside gene matches: 7. The CDR3 loop is CASSFLTGAYEQYF. The CDR3 region has the DNA TGTGCCAGCAGTTTCCTCACAGGGGCCTACGAGCAGTACTTC.

This rearrangement joins TRBV30 to TRBJ1-4; D is unresolved. The germline CDR1 and CDR2 sequences are GTSNPN and SVGIG (reference sequence). The CDR3 totals 13 residues. V was shortened by 8 bases and J by 1 base, with 11 bases between the two germline ends. The CDR3 spells CAASEGTNEKLFF. CDR3 coding DNA: TGTGCCGCTTCGGAGGGAACTAATGAAAAACTGTTTTTT.

V and J are TRBV11-3 and TRBJ1-1, with D perhaps matching TRBD1 (6 bases). Trimming cost V 6 bases and J 2 bases, with 16 bases left between them. The CDR3 is 15 amino acids. CDR1 and CDR2 from the germline V gene are SGHNT and YENEEA. Here the CDR3 DNA reads TGTGCCAGCAGAGGGGGTCCCCCATTCAACACTGAAGCTTTCTTT. This translates into CASRGGPPFNTEAFF.

The chain links TRBV11-3 to TRBJ1-4, with a tentative D call TRBD1 (6 bases). Germline-derived CDR1 and CDR2 are SGHNT and YENEEA. This CDR3 is built from 16 residues. Deletions cut 1 base from V and 6 bases from J, with 15 bases between. The CDR3: CASSLGEGGIHEKLFF. The CDR3 coding sequence is TGTGCCAGCAGCTTAGGAGAGGGGGGGATTCATGAAAAACTGTTTTTT.

The rearrangement joins TRBV6-8 to TRBJ1-1; 9 nucleotides agree with TRBD1. This CDR3 is built from 13 residues. CDR1 is MNHGY, CDR2 SAAAGT, per germline. J lost 6 bases, V lost 8 bases, and 7 bases had no gene match. CDR3 sequence reads: CASSGQGVPEAFF. The CDR3 DNA is TGTGCCAGCTCGGGACAGGGAGTCCCTGAAGCTTTCTTT.

This chain uses TRBV6-8 with TRBJ2-1; D is unclear. The CDR3 covers 13 residues. Trimming left V 3 bases short and J 4 bases short, with 7 bases between. Germline CDR1 and CDR2: MNHGY and SAAAGT. The CDR3 loop is CASSYRAYNEQFF. The CDR3 DNA sequence: TGTGCCAGCAGTTATCGGGCTTACAATGAGCAGTTCTTC.

The chain carries TRBV5-1 and TRBJ1-1; TRBD1 might be the D (5 bases). Germline CDR1 and CDR2: SGHRS and YFSETQ. The V and J ends lost 4 bases and 1 base respectively, with 11 bases between them. CDR3 length: 14 amino acids. This chain's CDR3 is CASSTDQGNTEAFF. The CDR3 DNA follows: TGCGCCAGCAGCACAGACCAGGGGAACACTGAAGCTTTCTTT.

The CDR3 loop is CASSPDRVGSEAFF. The CDR3 DNA follows: TGTGCCAGCTCACCGGACAGGGTGGGGTCTGAAGCTTTCTTT. This chain uses TRBV18 with TRBJ1-1; 8 bases agree with TRBD1. After removal of 3 bases from V and 6 bases from J, the junction contained 6 bases not matched to a gene. This CDR3 has 14 residues. CDR1 and CDR2 (germline): KGHSH, LQKENI.

The chain is built from TRBV6-8 and TRBJ1-1, with no clear D. Germline V CDR1 and CDR2: MNHGY, SAAAGT. V lost 5 bases and J lost 1, with 11 bases in between. CDR3 size: 14 residues. In DNA form, the CDR3 reads TGTGCCAGCAGTCTAGCAGACCCGAACACTGAAGCTTTCTTT. Protein sequence: CASSLADPNTEAFF.

This chain connects TRBV11-3 to TRBJ1-2, with D possibly being TRBD1 (6 bases). Germline loops: CDR1 SGHNT, CDR2 YENEEA. The germline V and J ends were trimmed by 5 bases and 2 bases, with 15 bases remaining between them. CDR3 length: 15 residues. The CDR3: CASSPGTRDNYGYTF. CDR3 DNA sequence: TGTGCCAGCAGCCCCGGGACAAGGGACAACTATGGCTACACCTTC.

The chain joins TRBV14 to TRBJ2-1, with D hard to call. V lost 4 bases and J lost 7, with 14 bases in between. CDR3 length equals 14 residues. Per germline, CDR1 SGHDN and CDR2 FVKESK. Here the CDR3 reads CASSPARPVNEQFF. The CDR3 DNA reads TGTGCCAGCAGCCCGGCACGTCCGGTGAATGAGCAGTTCTTC.